This TCR beta chain was sequenced for a study of T-cell memory formation after mild COVID-19. Study-wide results and limits: Pre-infection memory contained some responding clones, which suggested that cross-reactive memory had joined. The CD4+ clones that contracted clustered mainly within CM and EM, and the CD8+ clones concentrated in EMRA.

TCR alpha and TCR beta cDNA libraries with sample barcodes and UMIs came from 5'RACE using constant-segment primers. MiXCR, applied by TCRdb to the 5' RACE reads, yields one record per CDR3 protein. This table has 280,000 or so distinct CDR3 sequences, 7% to 10% appearing once. The CDR3 is 13 residues long. Germline loops: CDR1 SGHDT, CDR2 YYEEEE. Trimming at V came to 0 bases and at J to 5 bases, leaving 1 base not matched to a gene. This clonotype was seen many times. The antigen remains undetermined. Sequencing used PBMCs or a T cell subset sorted from them (not recorded which). This chain joins TRBV5-6 and TRBJ2-5, with TRBD1 identical over 7 bases. The TCR was taken from a man between 18 and 35 years old who had mild COVID-19 (a few samples of this study predate the infection). Cell type and time point are not known. The CDR3 spells CASSLEQGETQYF. In nucleotides, the CDR3 is TGTGCCAGCAGCTTGGAACAGGGGGAGACCCAGTACTTC.